This T cell receptor beta chain was identified during a study of T-cell reconstitution after alpha-beta-depleted transplantation in children. The CDR3 is made up of 13 amino acids. V lost 3 bases to trimming and J lost 8 bases, with 14 bases between them. Germline loops: CDR1 SQVTM, CDR2 ANQGSEA. This clonotype has more than one count but fewer than ten. Its antigen is still unknown. Study findings and constraints: Newly produced T cells mostly provided counts and TCRbeta diversity after one year, as hyperexpanded clones declined. Reportedly, only several hundred clones from non-depleted graft cells drove alpha-beta T-cell counts at about two months.

Unique molecular identifiers were incorporated during preparation of the TCRbeta library. Each CDR3 protein is one row after TCRdb ran MiXCR on the PCR reads. The repertoire holds 81,000 or so distinct CDR3 sequences, with around a sixth as singletons. This chain joins TRBV29-1 and TRBJ2-4; D unresolved. The clonotype originates from a male patient between 2 and 15 years old who had a stem cell transplant for acute lymphoblastic leukemia, so the T cells may come from the graft donor. This material consisted of PBMCs, mostly from graft donor cells, taken 180 days after TCRalphabeta/CD19-depleted stem cell transplant. CDR3 coding DNA: TGCAGCGTTGAGTTTCCCGTTGGAGACATTCAGTACTTC. Amino acid sequence: CSVEFPVGDIQYF.